A single sample is the source of the 15 T cell receptor beta chains below, sequenced in a study of blood T cell repertoires in COVID-19. Profiled with immunoSEQ multiplex PCR; TCRdb holds only in-frame clones, not every one. The table has approximately 350,000 clones, roughly 90% seen once. Source material: peripheral blood. These TCRs come from a woman in her sixties or seventies with COVID-19, enrolled during active disease.

This clone was detected only once. This chain links TRBV18 with TRBJ2-1, with TRBD2 matching over 10 bases. Germline assignment: CDR1 KGHSH and CDR2 LQKENI. CDR3 length: 15 amino acids. V was clipped by 3 bases and J by 8 bases; unmatched bases: 7. The CDR3 DNA is TGTGCCAGCTCACCGAGCGGGGGGGGCTCGGATGAGCAGTTCTTC. Its protein product is CASSPSGGGSDEQFF.

The chain recombines TRBV18 with TRBJ1-1; unclear D gene. Germline CDR1 and CDR2: KGHSH and LQKENI. V lost 3 bases and J 7 bases, leaving 15 bases between the germline ends. The CDR3 runs to 14 residues. CDR3 region: CASSPAEGVGEAFF. DNA of the CDR3: TGTGCCAGCTCACCTGCAGAGGGCGTCGGTGAAGCTTTCTTT.

This chain uses TRBV29-1 with TRBJ1-1, with D uncertain. V lost 5 bases to trimming and J lost 0 bases, with 10 bases between them. Germline V gene data show CDR1 as SQVTM and CDR2 as ANQGSEA. This CDR3 region has 13 residues. The CDR3 protein is CSVLRMMNTEAFF. DNA of the CDR3: TGCAGCGTTCTGCGGATGATGAACACTGAAGCTTTCTTT.

This clone was seen just once. V usage is TRBV7-3 and J usage is TRBJ2-1; TRBD1 aligns across 8 bases. The junction had 4 bases not matched to a gene; V was cut back by 2 bases and J by 10 bases. This CDR3 has 13 amino acids. Germline V lookup: CDR1 SGHTA, CDR2 FQGTGA. The CDR3 DNA reads as TGTGCCAGCAGCTTACTCGGGACAGGCGAGCAGTTCTTC. The encoded protein is CASSLLGTGEQFF.

This chain connects TRBV7-2 to TRBJ2-2, with a weak D call TRBD2 (6 bases). Trimming left V 5 bases short and J 13 bases short, with 20 bases between. This CDR3 region has 14 residues. Germline V CDR1 and CDR2: SGHTA, FQGNSA. The CDR3 loop is CASSPRETAKSLFF. The CDR3 DNA reads as TGTGCCAGCAGCCCCCGGGAGACGGCCAAGTCGCTGTTTTTT.

The gene calls are TRBV6-1 and TRBJ1-2; D gene unclear. The CDR3 consists of 14 residues. Trimming pared 2 bases from V and 5 bases from J, leaving 12 bases between. Germline loops: CDR1 MNHNS, CDR2 SASEGT. In DNA, the CDR3 is TGTGCCAGCAGTGAACTTCCAGGCGCTTATGGCTACACCTTC. It yields the protein CASSELPGAYGYTF.

This clone showed up just a few times. This rearrangement joins TRBV27 to TRBJ2-7; D possibly corresponds to TRBD1 (5 bases). Per germline, CDR1 MNHEY and CDR2 SMNVEV (reference sequence). The CDR3 sequence is 12 residues long. The V and J ends lost 7 bases and 4 bases respectively, with 11 bases between them. CDR3 DNA: TGTGCCAGCATGCAGGGTGGGTACGAGCAGTACTTC. It yields the protein CASMQGGYEQYF.

The chain couples TRBV6-6 to TRBJ1-1; possible D gene TRBD1, 6 bases. The CDR3 is made up of 15 amino acids. The V gene's germline CDR1 is MNHNY and CDR2 SVGAGI (reference sequence). Trimming took 4 bases from V and 11 from J, leaving 23 bases between them. The CDR3 DNA sequence: TGTGCCAGCAGTTCCCCATTTGAGATGGGGGCGGAGGCTTTCTTT. Its protein is CASSSPFEMGAEAFF.

The chain uses TRBV10-3 and TRBJ1-1, with 7 bases identical to TRBD1. J gave up 4 bases and V 10 bases, and 3 bases lay outside the gene matches. Germline V lookup: CDR1 ENHRY, CDR2 SYGVKD. This CDR3 spans 11 amino acids. This CDR3 is CATRDSTEAFF. The CDR3 DNA is TGTGCCACCCGGGACAGCACTGAAGCTTTCTTT.

V gene TRBV9 combines with J gene TRBJ2-1; D possibly corresponds to TRBD2 (5 bases). Germline V gives CDR1 SGDLS, CDR2 YYNGEE. The CDR3 length is 13 residues. V dropped 3 bases and J dropped 7 bases, with 11 bases sitting between them. For the CDR3, the DNA is TGTGCCAGCAGCGCCGCGAAGCGGAATGAGCAGTTCTTC. Translated: CASSAAKRNEQFF.

V is TRBV15 and J is TRBJ1-2; possible D gene TRBD1, 5 bases. Germline CDR1 LNHNV, CDR2 YYDKDF (reference sequence). V lost 1 base and J 6 bases, leaving 12 bases between the germline ends. The CDR3 covers 14 residues. In nucleotides, the CDR3 is TGTGCCACCAGCAGAGCAACGACAGTCGATGGCTACACCTTC. It yields the protein CATSRATTVDGYTF.

Comments on this clone: Distinct nucleotide sequences in the sample also encode this CDR3. The chain combines TRBV18 with TRBJ1-5; 7 bases are shared with TRBD1. Germline CDR1 reads KGHSH; CDR2 reads LQKENI. The CDR3 is made up of 16 amino acids. Trimming cost V 0 bases and J 0 bases; bases outside gene matches: 2. As DNA, the CDR3 is TGTGCCAGCTCACCACCGGGACAGTATAGCAATCAGCCCCAGCATTTT. It codes for CASSPPGQYSNQPQHF.

This clone was seen a few times. The CDR3 here is CASSGETGESPLHF. CDR3 DNA: TGTGCCAGCAGCGGAGAGACAGGGGAGTCACCCCTCCACTTT. This rearrangement joins TRBV9 to TRBJ1-6; 8 bases are shared with TRBD1. The CDR3 totals 14 residues. The V and J ends lost 3 bases and 10 bases, in that order; junction bases with no gene match: 6. Germline CDR1 is SGDLS and CDR2 is YYNGEE.

The chain links TRBV27 to TRBJ1-2; weak D call: TRBD1 (6 bases). Deletions cut 4 bases from V and 13 bases from J, with 19 bases between. The V gene's germline CDR1 is MNHEY and CDR2 SMNVEV (reference sequence). There are 13 residues in the CDR3. This CDR3 reads CASSSDRYRPSTF. Here the CDR3 DNA reads TGTGCCAGCAGTTCAGACAGGTACAGACCCAGCACCTTC.

V gene TRBV3-1 (or the pseudogene TRBV3-2) combines with J gene TRBJ2-2; tentatively, D is TRBD2 (7 bases). This CDR3 is built from 17 residues. Germline-derived CDR1 and CDR2 are LGHDT and YNNKEL (reference sequence). V lost 0 bases and J 3 bases, leaving 14 bases between the germline ends. The CDR3 loop reads CASSQDRRGRDTGELFF. CDR3 nucleotide sequence: TGTGCCAGCAGCCAAGATAGGCGGGGGCGGGACACCGGGGAGCTGTTTTTT.